A selection of T cell receptor beta chains follows, all from one sample in a study of CD4+ T cells in melanoma. Assay: immunoSEQ multiplex PCR; the TCRdb copy retains only in-frame clones and omits some. This sample has about 140,000 clones, with over 90% found just once. The receptors originated from a human donor with melanoma. Both conserved end residues are trimmed from each CDR3.

v_gene	j_gene	CDR3aa
TRBV9	TRBJ2-3	ASSVEIDTQY
TRBV30	TRBJ1-1	AWSRGHRNTEAF
TRBV30	TRBJ1-2	AWSVGGYGYT
TRBV10-3	TRBJ2-7	AISEQDSYEQY
TRBV19	TRBJ1-5	ASSSRQQDRAQH
TRBV5-1	TRBJ1-1	ASSFMGYTEAF
TRBV7-9	TRBJ1-4	ASSLGSSGGEKLF
TRBV2	TRBJ1-6	AIRAIYNSPLH
TRBV29-1	TRBJ1-2	SVEAITYGYT
TRBV30	TRBJ2-2	AWRRIVTGELF
TRBV20-1	TRBJ1-1	SARSSTEAF
TRBV13	TRBJ1-3	ASSQGPGNTIY
TRBV18	TRBJ2-3	ASSPLAATTADTQY
TRBV18	TRBJ2-1	ASSPAGSYNEQF
TRBV30	TRBJ1-1	AFLRQGYTEAF
TRBV9	TRBJ2-3	ASSVAAGQVADTQY
TRBV20-1	TRBJ1-2	SVGGSGYT
TRBV28	TRBJ1-2	ASSLPWGQGYGYT
TRBV4-1	TRBJ2-2	ASSTGQGANTGELF
TRBV4-1	TRBJ2-3	ASSQDRLTGVTDTQY
TRBV9	TRBJ1-4	ASSADTFATNEKLF
TRBV5-1	TRBJ1-1	ASSQAGVGTEAF
TRBV5-8	TRBJ1-4	ASSRDPSATNEKLF
TRBV19	TRBJ2-1	ATNKGTSGGIGQF
TRBV18	TRBJ2-5	ASSPEGLVSGETQY
TRBV10-1	TRBJ1-1	ASSTALNTEAF
TRBV30	TRBJ2-3	AWRVAGGGQPQY
TRBV27	TRBJ1-1	ASSRRQGNTEAF
TRBV7-8	TRBJ1-5	ASSLIANQPQH
TRBV6-1	TRBJ1-2	ASSEAYYGYT
TRBV7-2	TRBJ1-2	ASSFSDYGYT
TRBV12-5	TRBJ2-5	ASGFWGTSGETQY
TRBV5-1	TRBJ2-5	ASSIGFSETQY
TRBV20-1	TRBJ1-1	SASWYTEAF
TRBV4-2	TRBJ1-4	ASSPWGTEKLF
TRBV9	TRBJ1-1	ASSVRMEGLAEAF
TRBV11-1	TRBJ1-6	ASSTVEGTPLH
TRBV15	TRBJ2-3	ATSRDGSRGGTDTQY
TRBV7-9	TRBJ2-1	ASSLSGLLQF
TRBV11-2	TRBJ1-1	ASSVAGPNTEAF
TRBV11-1	TRBJ1-2	ASSLGAFGYT